Listed below are T cell receptor beta chains from one sample, sequenced in a study of T cell responses to AZD1222 COVID-19 vaccine. Here immunoSEQ multiplex PCR was the method, and the copy in TCRdb shows in-frame clones only, minus some. The profile shows 95,000 to 150,000 clones, around 86% of them singletons. The sequencing used peripheral blood, collected 28 days after the second AZD1222 dose. These receptors were collected from an adult who received the AZD1222 COVID-19 vaccine. The CDR3 runs from the conserved cysteine through the conserved F or W. The order of the fields is J gene, D gene, clone size, V gene, CDR3 protein, CDR3 DNA. The D gene is left open where the match is weak. A row's size may be missing; if present it is once, few, many or a size class.

TRBJ2-2,.,.,TRBV5-1,CASSLGGTGELFF,TGCGCCAGCAGTCTCGGGGGAACCGGGGAGCTGTTTTTT
TRBJ2-5,.,.,TRBV6-5,CASSYSTLKWETQYF,TGTGCCAGCAGTTACTCGACTCTAAAATGGGAGACCCAGTACTTC
TRBJ2-3,TRBD2,.,TRBV24-1,CATSGGTTGTQYF,TGTGCCACCAGTGGGGGGACTACAGGTACGCAGTATTTT
TRBJ1-2,.,.,TRBV7-2,CASSLGTPPLSYGYTF,TGTGCCAGCAGCTTAGGGACGCCACCCCTAAGCTATGGCTACACCTTC
TRBJ2-5,.,.,TRBV28,CASSLQGYRETQYF,TGTGCCAGCAGTTTACAGGGTTATCGGGAGACCCAGTACTTC
TRBJ2-6,.,medium-sized,TRBV6-2/TRBV6-3,CASSGTAGGANVLTF,TGTGCCAGCAGTGGGACGGCGGGGGGGGCCAACGTCCTGACTTTC
TRBJ1-1,.,.,TRBV19,CASSMFIGGMPEAFF,TGTGCCAGTAGTATGTTTATCGGGGGCATGCCTGAAGCTTTCTTT
TRBJ1-2,.,once,TRBV7-9,CASSSLRPSNYGYTF,TGTGCCAGCAGCTCCCTTCGCCCGTCTAACTATGGCTACACCTTC
TRBJ1-2,TRBD1,.,TRBV5-6,CASSPGDRAGGYTF,TGTGCCAGCAGCCCCGGGGACAGGGCAGGCGGCTACACCTTC
TRBJ2-7,TRBD2,.,TRBV24-1,CATSDSASGGYEQYF,TGTGCCACCAGTGATTCCGCTAGCGGGGGCTACGAGCAGTACTTC
TRBJ1-2,TRBD1,.,TRBV6-1,CASSEEGQRRYTF,TGTGCCAGCAGTGAGGAGGGACAGCGTCGCTACACCTTC
TRBJ2-1,.,.,TRBV7-2,CASSPRGSGTYNEQFF,TGTGCCAGCAGCCCCCGGGGTAGCGGCACCTACAATGAGCAGTTCTTC
TRBJ2-1,TRBD2,.,TRBV27,CASSKLAGRNEQFF,TGTGCCAGCAGTAAATTAGCGGGGAGGAATGAGCAGTTCTTC
TRBJ2-3,.,.,TRBV7-3,CASSLMGPTDTQYF,TGTGCCAGCAGCTTAATGGGGCCCACAGATACGCAGTATTTT
TRBJ2-5,TRBD2,.,TRBV7-2,CASSLGLAGEETQYF,TGTGCCAGCAGCTTAGGGCTAGCGGGGGAAGAGACCCAGTACTTC
TRBJ2-7,.,.,TRBV9,CASSGGEGRSEQYF,TGTGCCAGCAGCGGAGGGGAAGGCAGGAGCGAGCAGTACTTC
TRBJ2-5,TRBD2,.,TRBV3-1/TRBV3-2,CASSPPGGRETQYF,TGTGCCAGCAGCCCCCCGGGGGGAAGGGAGACCCAGTACTTC
TRBJ2-3,TRBD2,.,TRBV19,CASNSAGRGGWTDTQYF,TGTGCCAGTAACTCCGCGGGCCGGGGGGGATGGACAGATACGCAGTATTTT
TRBJ2-1,TRBD2,.,TRBV7-2,CASSPKFSGGPYNEQFF,TGTGCCAGCAGCCCAAAATTTAGCGGGGGGCCCTACAATGAGCAGTTCTTC
TRBJ1-4,.,.,TRBV20-1,CSASSGADSEKLFF,TGCAGTGCTAGTTCCGGGGCCGACAGTGAAAAACTGTTTTTT
TRBJ2-5,.,.,TRBV2,CASNGWGHSGETQYF,TGTGCCAGCAATGGGTGGGGGCATAGTGGGGAGACCCAGTACTTC
TRBJ1-1,.,.,TRBV15,CATSRDRRVNTEAFF,TGTGCCACCAGCAGAGATCGCCGGGTGAACACTGAAGCTTTCTTT
TRBJ1-2,.,.,TRBV7-6,CASSLYQGHYGYTF,TGTGCCAGCAGCTTATATCAGGGGCACTATGGCTACACCTTC
TRBJ1-5,.,.,TRBV5-6,CASSLAGKVSNQPQHF,TGTGCCAGCAGCTTGGCCGGCAAGGTGAGCAATCAGCCCCAGCATTTT
TRBJ2-7,.,.,TRBV6-2/TRBV6-3,CASSSPGLSYEQYF,TGTGCCAGCAGTTCCCCTGGACTCTCCTACGAGCAGTACTTC
TRBJ1-5,.,.,TRBV11-2,CASSSGSSNQPQHF,TGTGCCAGCAGCTCTGGCAGTAGCAATCAGCCCCAGCATTTT
TRBJ2-2,TRBD2,.,TRBV11-3,CASSGLAGPPVFF,TGTGCCAGCAGCGGACTAGCGGGGCCACCTGTGTTTTTT
TRBJ1-6,.,.,TRBV6-5,CASILTVLGNSPLHF,TGTGCCAGCATCCTGACCGTCCTGGGTAATTCACCCCTCCACTTT
TRBJ2-1,.,.,TRBV6-5,CASGYYNEQFF,TGTGCCAGCGGGTACTACAATGAGCAGTTCTTC
TRBJ1-1,.,few,TRBV9,CASSATGMNTEAFF,TGTGCCAGCAGCGCCACAGGGATGAACACTGAAGCTTTCTTT
TRBJ1-1,.,.,TRBV18,CASSPTGAGTMNTEAFF,TGTGCCAGCTCACCAACCGGGGCAGGGACCATGAACACTGAAGCTTTCTTT
TRBJ2-7,TRBD1,.,TRBV3-1/TRBV3-2,CASSPRDRGNEQYF,TGTGCCAGCAGCCCGAGGGACAGGGGAAACGAGCAGTACTTC
TRBJ2-2,.,few,TRBV9,CASSALTGELFF,TGTGCCAGCAGCGCGCTCACCGGGGAGCTGTTTTTT
TRBJ1-5,.,.,TRBV3-1/TRBV3-2,CASSQDAAGGQPQHF,TGTGCCAGCAGCCAAGATGCGGCGGGTGGGCAGCCCCAGCATTTT
TRBJ1-5,TRBD1,.,TRBV6-5,CASSYGTGIQPQHF,TGTGCCAGCAGTTACGGGACAGGGATTCAGCCCCAGCATTTT
TRBJ1-1,.,.,TRBV27,CASSSWGGDEAFF,TGTGCCAGCAGTTCGTGGGGGGGGGATGAAGCTTTCTTT
TRBJ2-7,TRBD2,.,TRBV9,CASSVGSGVRYEQYF,TGTGCCAGCAGCGTAGGCAGCGGGGTCCGCTACGAGCAGTACTTC
TRBJ2-2,.,.,TRBV19,CASSRQPNTGELFF,TGTGCCAGTAGTCGACAGCCGAACACCGGGGAGCTGTTTTTT
TRBJ2-1,.,.,TRBV7-2,CASSLAGQINEQFF,TGTGCCAGCAGCTTAGCAGGACAGATCAATGAGCAGTTCTTC
TRBJ2-3,TRBD2,.,TRBV11-2,CASSERKAGGTDTQYF,TGCGCCAGCAGCGAGAGAAAAGCGGGGGGCACAGATACGCAGTATTTT
TRBJ2-7,TRBD1,.,TRBV19,CASSIGTGLSYEQYF,TGTGCCAGTAGTATAGGGACAGGGCTGTCCTACGAGCAGTACTTC
TRBJ1-2,.,.,TRBV7-8,CASSLVGDNYGYTF,TGTGCCAGCAGCTTAGTAGGGGATAACTATGGCTACACCTTC
TRBJ1-2,TRBD1,.,TRBV6-1,CASSESAGGYYGYTF,TGTGCCAGCAGTGAAAGTGCAGGGGGCTACTATGGCTACACCTTC
TRBJ2-7,.,.,TRBV7-2,CASNSSPTGRGEQYF,TGTGCCAGCAACTCCTCCCCGACAGGGAGGGGCGAGCAGTACTTC
TRBJ1-5,.,.,TRBV4-1,CASSQDGRGLGNQPQHF,TGCGCCAGCAGCCAAGATGGCCGGGGGCTCGGCAATCAGCCCCAGCATTTT
TRBJ2-1,TRBD2,.,TRBV9,CASSVEGGLAGSISYNEQFF,TGTGCCAGCAGCGTAGAGGGGGGACTAGCGGGGTCCATCTCCTACAATGAGCAGTTCTTC